At least ten counts were recorded for the clone carrying this T cell receptor beta chain. Trimming took off 5 bases at V and 0 bases at J, with 10 bases between the two ends. Germline CDR1 is PRHDT and CDR2 is FYEKMQ (reference sequence). The CDR3 is made up of 15 amino acids. Amplified regions were TCR beta CDR3 sequences from RNA transcripts. Primed by the HTBI set, a first-round RT-PCR was run on the TCR CDR3. Each CDR3 protein is one row after TCRdb ran MiXCR on the multiplex PCR reads. The sample holds a few hundred thousand distinct CDR3 sequences, roughly 15% seen once. The data were taken from a study of T cells in Graves' hyperthyroidism and ophthalmopathy.

The chain employs TRBV13 and TRBJ1-4, with a possible D match to TRBD1 (6 bases). The TCR originated in a woman aged 35 to 49 with Graves' ophthalmopathy. The sample comprised blood. The CDR3 here is CASSLRGPTNEKLFF. CDR3 nucleotides: TGTGCCAGCAGCCTCAGGGGACCAACTAATGAAAAACTGTTTTTT.